The sequence of this T cell receptor (beta chain) was determined in a study of blood T cell repertoires in COVID-19. Libraries were prepared by immunoSEQ multiplex PCR; TCRdb keeps only in-frame clonotypes and omits some of them. The table lists about 72,000 clones, about nine tenths of them singletons. The germline CDR1 and CDR2 sequences are MDHEN and SYDVKM. V was cut by 5 bases and J by 11 bases, with 19 bases left in between. This CDR3 has 14 amino acids. The chain carries TRBV28 and TRBJ2-1, with D maybe TRBD2 (7 bases). The sequence came from a man aged 30 to 45 with acute or convalescent COVID-19. The sequencing sample was made of peripheral blood. CDR3 DNA: TGTGCCAGCAGTGGGGCGGGGGCCCCCGTTCAGCAGTTCTTC. Amino acid sequence: CASSGAGAPVQQFF.